What follows are 10 T cell receptor beta chains derived from one specimen sequenced in a study of T cell responses to AZD1222 COVID-19 vaccine. The method was immunoSEQ multiplex PCR; TCRdb's version includes in-frame clones alone and lacks a portion of them. The sample yields about 150,000 clones, roughly 90% seen once. Material: peripheral blood, obtained on day 0 of AZD1222 vaccination. These receptors were collected from an adult in good health.

V usage is TRBV2 and J usage is TRBJ1-2; no reliable D call. The ends were cut back, 4 bases at V and 3 bases at J, with 6 bases in the middle. Looked up from germline, CDR1 is SNHLY and CDR2 is FYNNEI. CDR3 size: 12 residues. The DNA for the CDR3 is TGTGCCAGCAGTGCAATCGACTATGGCTACACCTTC. Translating it yields CASSAIDYGYTF.

This sequence joins TRBV19 and TRBJ1-2; D call uncertain. V lost 7 bases to trimming and J lost 1 base, with 13 bases between them. Germline V gives CDR1 LNHDA, CDR2 SQIVND (reference sequence). CDR3 length: 14 residues. The chain's CDR3 is CASILKGNNYGYTF. The CDR3 nucleotides are TGTGCCAGTATTCTTAAGGGTAATAACTATGGCTACACCTTC.

J is TRBJ1-4 and V is TRBV27; D gene uncertain. Trimming stripped 8 bases from V and 6 bases from J, with 13 bases between. The CDR3 extends over 13 amino acids. Germline assignment: CDR1 MNHEY and CDR2 SMNVEV (reference sequence). CDR3 loop: CASGSMVDEKLFF. CDR3 sequence (DNA): TGTGCCAGCGGATCCATGGTGGATGAAAAACTGTTTTTT.

The V call is TRBV7-9, the J call TRBJ2-2; no firm D call. Germline V gene lookup returns CDR1 SEHNR and CDR2 FQNEAQ (reference sequence). This CDR3 is 13 amino acids long. The V gene lost 5 bases and the J gene lost 6 bases, with 10 bases spanning the gap. The CDR3: CASSHKIAGELFF. Written as DNA, the CDR3 is TGTGCCAGCAGCCATAAAATCGCCGGGGAGCTGTTTTTT.

This clone has only one observation. V and J are TRBV18 and TRBJ2-7, with no clear D. The germline V gene has CDR1 KGHSH and CDR2 LQKENI. V was trimmed by 3 bases and J by 0 bases, leaving 9 bases between them. The CDR3 covers 14 residues. The chain's CDR3 is CASSPQQNSYEQYF. For the CDR3, the DNA is TGTGCCAGCTCACCGCAACAGAACTCCTACGAGCAGTACTTC.

Here the CDR3 DNA reads TGTGCCAGCAGCGCCGCCGGGACAGGGAGTTCACCCCTCCACTTT. Translation gives CASSAAGTGSSPLHF. The V gene is TRBV9, the J gene TRBJ1-6; 9 bases match TRBD1. The CDR3 covers 15 residues. Germline CDR1 reads SGDLS; CDR2 reads YYNGEE. The junction had 7 bases not matched to a gene; V was cut back by 3 bases and J by 9 bases.

The chain couples TRBV9 to TRBJ1-2; 10 nucleotides match TRBD1. The CDR3 loop spans 17 amino acids. Germline V gene data show CDR1 as SGDLS and CDR2 as YYNGEE. The J segment lost 1 base and the V segment lost 3 bases, leaving 9 bases of the junction unmatched. CDR3 residues: CASSAPPGQGFNYGYTF. CDR3 sequence (DNA): TGTGCCAGCAGCGCTCCACCGGGACAGGGGTTTAACTATGGCTACACCTTC.

This chain connects TRBV5-1 to TRBJ1-1, with unresolved D. The CDR3 is 15 residues long. The V end was cut by 4 bases, the J end by 4 bases, with 17 bases between. Germline values: CDR1 SGHRS, CDR2 YFSETQ. The CDR3 DNA follows: TGCGCCAGCAGCCTTGCGGGTATGGAGACCACTGAAGCTTTCTTT. It is translated as CASSLAGMETTEAFF.

The rearrangement uses TRBV13 and TRBJ2-2; TRBD2 matches at 11 bases. V trimming: 4 bases; J trimming: 1 base; junction bases outside the gene matches: 5. This CDR3 is 17 amino acids long. Germline assignment: CDR1 PRHDT and CDR2 FYEKMQ (reference sequence). CDR3 residues: CASSYGLAGLNTGELFF. The CDR3 bases are TGTGCCAGCAGCTACGGACTAGCGGGCTTGAACACCGGGGAGCTGTTTTTT.

This chain joins TRBV6-5 and TRBJ2-5, with D perhaps TRBD1 (6 bases). Germline V CDR1 and CDR2: MNHEY, SVGAGI. V dropped 10 bases and J dropped 2 bases, with 11 bases sitting between them. CDR3 length: 12 residues. CDR3 sequence reads: CATRTVQETQYF. In nucleotides, the CDR3 is TGTGCCACCCGGACAGTTCAAGAGACCCAGTACTTC.